This entry lists 17 T cell receptor beta chains sequenced from one sample in a study of blood T cell repertoires in COVID-19. Only in-frame clones appear in the TCRdb table, and some are missing; sequencing was by immunoSEQ multiplex PCR. In the table there are a few hundred thousand clones, more than 85% of which are singletons. The sample consisted of PBMCs or T cells enriched from blood (not recorded which). All receptors come from a woman in her 40s who had been exposed to COVID-19.

A single count supports this clone. The rearrangement joins TRBV25-1 to TRBJ2-1, with TRBD2 matching over 8 bases. Germline V gene lookup returns CDR1 MGHDK and CDR2 SYGVNS. The CDR3 sequence is 13 residues long. V lost 4 bases, J lost 7 bases, and 3 bases stayed unmatched. The CDR3 here is CASSVSGGNEQFF. Here the CDR3 DNA reads TGTGCCAGCAGTGTATCGGGGGGGAATGAGCAGTTCTTC.

J is TRBJ2-7 and V is TRBV4-2, with D possibly being TRBD2 (6 bases). Trimming removed 4 bases from V and 4 bases from J, with 11 bases in between. The CDR3 extends over 13 amino acids. Germline V CDR1 and CDR2: LGHNA, YNFKEQ. DNA of the CDR3: TGTGCCAGCAGCCGAGCGGGTAGATACGAGCAGTACTTC. Protein sequence: CASSRAGRYEQYF.

The CDR3 nucleotides read TGTGCCAGTAGTATCCCTCGGACGGGAGGGACTGAAGCTTTCTTT. This sequence encodes CASSIPRTGGTEAFF. The chain is built from TRBV19 and TRBJ1-1; D gene unclear. Germline lookup yields CDR1 LNHDA and CDR2 SQIVND (reference sequence). V was clipped by 3 bases and J by 5 bases, with 16 bases between them. CDR3 length: 15 residues.

J is TRBJ1-5 and V is TRBV19, with 9 bases identical to TRBD1. V was clipped by 6 bases and J by 0 bases; unmatched bases: 9. CDR1 is LNHDA, CDR2 SQIVND, per germline (reference sequence). The CDR3 extends over 17 amino acids. CDR3 in DNA: TGTGCCAGTAGAAGGACAGGGGCCCCAGTTAGCAATCAGCCCCAGCATTTT. Translating gives CASRRTGAPVSNQPQHF.

This chain connects TRBV30 to TRBJ1-1; the D gene is possibly TRBD1 (6 bases). CDR1 and CDR2 from the germline V gene are GTSNPN and SVGIG (reference sequence). V shed 1 base and J shed 0 bases, with 12 bases lying between them. The CDR3 spans 15 residues. In DNA, the CDR3 is TGTGCCTGGAGTGGGGACACGAGCATGAACACTGAAGCTTTCTTT. The encoded protein is CAWSGDTSMNTEAFF.

This chain uses TRBV27 with TRBJ1-6; 7 bases agree with TRBD1. The CDR3 loop spans 16 amino acids. The V gene end was trimmed by 5 bases and the J gene end by 7 bases; junction bases not matched to a gene: 11. In germline, CDR1 is MNHEY, CDR2 SMNVEV (reference sequence). The CDR3 is CASSTSRQGLNSPLHF. As DNA, the CDR3 is TGTGCCAGCAGTACCTCCCGACAGGGATTAAATTCACCCCTCCACTTT.

The rearrangement links TRBV7-6 to TRBJ2-7; D not resolved. V lost 1 base and J 1 base, leaving 5 bases between the germline ends. This CDR3 has 13 amino acids. Germline V gene data show CDR1 as SGHVS and CDR2 as FNYEAQ. In DNA form, the CDR3 reads TGTGCCAGCAGCTTAGGAGTATCCTACGAGCAGTACTTC. It encodes CASSLGVSYEQYF.

This chain joins TRBV6-5 and TRBJ2-1; D perhaps matches TRBD2 (6 bases). CDR3 length: 13 residues. Germline V gene data show CDR1 as MNHEY and CDR2 as SVGAGI. Trimming removed 7 bases from V and 3 bases from J, with 10 bases in between. CDR3 DNA sequence: TGTGCCAGCACTCGGGGACTCTACAATGAGCAGTTCTTC. Translation: CASTRGLYNEQFF.

This chain links TRBV10-1 with TRBJ2-1, with D possibly TRBD2 on 6 matching bases. Per the germline V gene, CDR1 is WNHNN and CDR2 is SYGVQD (reference sequence). Trimming removed 2 bases from V and 4 bases from J, with 12 bases in between. The CDR3 consists of 15 residues. The CDR3 spells CASSEVRGTYNEQFF. In DNA, the CDR3 is TGCGCCAGCAGTGAGGTGCGGGGAACTTACAATGAGCAGTTCTTC.

The rearrangement links TRBV27 to TRBJ1-5; 8 bases line up with TRBD1. The junction had 9 bases not matched to a gene; V was cut back by 5 bases and J by 9 bases. The germline V gene has CDR1 MNHEY and CDR2 SMNVEV (reference sequence). The length of the CDR3 is 14 residues. For the CDR3, the DNA is TGTGCCAGCAGTCCATTACAGGGGGAAAGGCCCCAGCATTTT. Amino acids: CASSPLQGERPQHF.

This clone was seen only a few times. The chain carries TRBV12-3 or TRBV12-4 and TRBJ1-1; maybe TRBD1 (5 bases). Trimming took off 2 bases at V and 4 bases at J, with 5 bases between the two ends. The CDR3 is 12 amino acids. The CDR3 is CASSLRGTEAFF. DNA of the CDR3: TGTGCCAGCAGTTTAAGGGGCACTGAAGCTTTCTTT.

V is TRBV30 and J is TRBJ2-3; 13 bases agree with TRBD2. The CDR3 loop spans 18 amino acids. Germline values: CDR1 GTSNPN, CDR2 SVGIG (reference sequence). The trim removed 0 bases at V and 5 bases at J, leaving 11 bases unmatched. CDR3 coding DNA: TGTGCCTGGAGTGTAGGTCGGACTAGCGGGAGTCGTGTAGATACGCAGTATTTT. It codes for CAWSVGRTSGSRVDTQYF.

The V gene is TRBV27, the J gene TRBJ2-7, with a weak D call TRBD2 (6 bases). V lost 2 bases and J 3 bases, leaving 17 bases between the germline ends. There are 16 residues in the CDR3. Germline lookup yields CDR1 MNHEY and CDR2 SMNVEV (reference sequence). CDR3 nucleotide sequence: TGTGCCAGCAGTTTAGGGAGCGGGCCGGGTAACTACGAGCAGTACTTC. Translated, it gives CASSLGSGPGNYEQYF.

The CDR3 DNA sequence: TGTGCCAGCAGTTTACGACACCCCCAGCGGGACAGGGGCACAGATACGCAGTATTTT. Translation gives CASSLRHPQRDRGTDTQYF. The chain is built from TRBV27 and TRBJ2-3; 9 bases are a match to TRBD1. Trimming cost V 2 bases and J 1 base; bases outside gene matches: 13. This CDR3 comprises 19 residues. Looked up from germline, CDR1 is MNHEY and CDR2 is SMNVEV (reference sequence).

The rearrangement joins TRBV4-3 to TRBJ1-2, with 8 bases identical to TRBD1. This CDR3 has 15 amino acids. In germline, CDR1 is LGHNA, CDR2 YSLEER. The junction had 3 bases not matched to a gene; V was cut back by 1 base and J by 2 bases. The CDR3 protein is CASSQVRGRNYGYTF. In DNA, the CDR3 is TGCGCCAGCAGCCAAGTCAGGGGGCGAAACTATGGCTACACCTTC.

The CDR3: CASSERGQGAVNYGYTF. The DNA for the CDR3 is TGCGCCAGCAGTGAGAGGGGGCAGGGGGCCGTTAACTATGGCTACACCTTC. The rearrangement joins TRBV10-1 to TRBJ1-2; 8 bases line up with TRBD1. J was trimmed by 1 base and V by 2 bases; bases with no gene match: 9. The length of the CDR3 is 17 residues. Germline CDR1 and CDR2: WNHNN and SYGVQD (reference sequence).

The rearrangement joins TRBV5-1 to TRBJ2-6, with D possibly being TRBD1 (5 bases). Trimming took off 6 bases at V and 2 bases at J, with 6 bases between the two ends. Germline CDR1 is SGHRS and CDR2 is YFSETQ. This CDR3 is 13 amino acids long. The CDR3 DNA follows: TGCGCCAGCACCAGGGCTGGGGCCAACGTCCTGACTTTC. This sequence encodes CASTRAGANVLTF.